This is a list of T cell receptor beta chains from one sample in a study of blood T cell repertoires in COVID-19. Assay used: immunoSEQ multiplex PCR; TCRdb lists only in-frame clones, some missing. The profile covers fewer than 300,000 clones, with about 91% appearing a single time and around 1.2% taken by the ten largest. Sequencing used PBMCs or T cells enriched from blood (not recorded which). These receptors all come from a woman in her thirties or forties with acute COVID-19. CDR3s include the opening cysteine and the closing phenylalanine or tryptophan. D genes are given only for firm matches. Only some rows state a clone size, as once, few, many or a class for expanded clones.

J gene,D gene,V gene,CDR3 length,clone size,CDR3 protein,CDR3 DNA
TRBJ2-2,-,TRBV6-5,14,-,CATSYRGGTGELFF,TGTGCCACCTCGTACAGGGGGGGCACCGGGGAGCTGTTTTTT
TRBJ1-2,-,TRBV7-9,15,-,CASSLVAQFRYGYTF,TGTGCCAGCAGCTTAGTCGCACAGTTCCGCTATGGCTACACCTTC
TRBJ1-5,TRBD1,TRBV27,16,many,CASSLAGTGGYQPQHF,TGTGCCAGCAGTTTGGCTGGGACAGGGGGCTATCAGCCCCAGCATTTT
TRBJ2-2,TRBD2,TRBV15,15,-,CATQRDYIITGELFF,TGTGCCACTCAAAGGGACTATATCATCACCGGGGAGCTGTTTTTT
TRBJ1-5,TRBD1,TRBV23-1,14,-,CASSQRGPSQPQHF,TGCGCCAGCAGTCAAAGGGGGCCCTCGCAGCCCCAGCATTTT
TRBJ1-2,-,TRBV12-3/TRBV12-4,12,few,CASSLTQDGYTF,TGTGCCAGCAGTTTAACCCAGGATGGCTACACCTTC
TRBJ1-1,-,TRBV5-1,15,-,CASSLFSLGGTEAFF,TGCGCCAGCAGCTTGTTTAGCCTCGGGGGCACTGAAGCTTTCTTT
TRBJ2-2,-,TRBV11-2,14,-,CASSLEGGWGELFF,TGTGCCAGCAGCTTAGAAGGGGGATGGGGGGAGCTGTTTTTT
TRBJ2-2,TRBD1,TRBV24-1,16,-,CATSDQQGALAGELFF,TGTGCCACCAGTGATCAACAGGGGGCTCTCGCCGGGGAGCTGTTTTTT
TRBJ1-4,TRBD1,TRBV27,14,-,CASSLTGAGEKLFF,TGTGCCAGCAGTTTGACAGGGGCGGGTGAAAAACTGTTTTTT
TRBJ2-1,TRBD1,TRBV7-3,13,few,CASSLDRETEQFF,TGTGCCAGCAGCCTGGACAGGGAGACTGAGCAGTTCTTC
TRBJ1-2,TRBD1,TRBV5-1,13,-,CASSLQGADGYTF,TGCGCCAGCAGCTTACAGGGGGCTGATGGCTACACCTTC